Below, one T cell receptor (beta chain) is given with its context. The antigen remains unidentified. With 0 bases removed from V and 12 bases from J, the gap between germline ends came to 15 bases. This CDR3 spans 14 amino acids. CDR1 and CDR2 (germline): MNHEY, SMNVEV (reference sequence). The data were obtained in a study of OX40 agonist ivuxolimab in advanced cancers. Study details: Patients were dosed with the agonistic anti-OX40 (CD134) antibody ivuxolimab.

General study findings and limits: In general, CD8+ T cells held more expanded clones than CD4+ did, on average. What antigens the expanded peripheral T cells recognized was never established.

Libraries were prepared by immunoSEQ multiplex PCR; TCRdb keeps only in-frame clonotypes and omits some of them. Among around 75,000 clones, roughly 86% were seen once, and the ten largest hold 2% to 3%. Autoimmune disease history or systemic immunosuppression led to patient exclusion. The receptor was isolated from an adult with an advanced solid tumor such as melanoma, head and neck, liver or kidney cancer. Sequencing was performed on CD4+ or CD8+ T cells sorted from blood, taken in a trial of the OX40 agonist ivuxolimab. This chain links TRBV27 with TRBJ1-5; D is possibly TRBD1 (5 bases). The CDR3 nucleotides are TGTGCCAGCAGTTTATCCCCTGAAGTCGGACACCAGCATTTT. This sequence encodes CASSLSPEVGHQHF.